The 7 T cell receptor beta chains in this list originate from one sample, sequenced in a study of blood T cell repertoires in COVID-19. Profiling relied on immunoSEQ multiplex PCR, and the TCRdb table lists in-frame clones only, not all of them. The sample includes more than 45,000 clones, 85% to 90% of them seen just once. The sample consisted of peripheral blood. The receptors shown here come from a human donor in a cohort sampled during active COVID-19.

The rearrangement joins TRBV5-6 to TRBJ1-2; D call uncertain. This CDR3 has 15 amino acids. Trimming cost V 3 bases and J 4 bases, with 16 bases left between them. CDR1 and CDR2 from the germline V gene are SGHDT and YYEEEE. The CDR3, as DNA: TGTGCCAGCAGCTCCGGAGGGCTCAACACCTATGGCTACACCTTC. This gives the protein CASSSGGLNTYGYTF.

The V call is TRBV11-2, the J call TRBJ2-3; 8 nucleotides align to TRBD2. The CDR3 extends over 18 amino acids. CDR1 SGHAT and CDR2 FQNNGV come from the germline V gene. Trimming took 3 bases from V and 0 from J; bases not matched to a gene: 11. CDR3 nucleotide sequence: TGTGCCAGCAGCTTGAGAACTAGCGGAGGGACTAGCACAGATACGCAGTATTTT. It encodes CASSLRTSGGTSTDTQYF.

V gene TRBV30 combines with J gene TRBJ1-5; D gene uncertain. Germline V gives CDR1 GTSNPN, CDR2 SVGIG (reference sequence). Trimming left V 5 bases short and J 1 base short, with 12 bases between. The CDR3 is 14 residues long. DNA of the CDR3: TGTGCCTGGGGCCTTAGGCGGAGCAATCAGCCCCAGCATTTT. As protein: CAWGLRRSNQPQHF.

The chain combines TRBV27 with TRBJ1-6; D remains unclear. Germline-derived CDR1 and CDR2 are MNHEY and SMNVEV (reference sequence). The CDR3 sequence is 17 residues long. Trimming took 1 base from V and 0 from J, leaving 10 bases between them. The CDR3 protein is CASSLLFGSSYNSPLHF. CDR3 bases: TGTGCCAGCAGTTTATTATTCGGGAGCTCCTATAATTCACCCCTCCACTTT.

The chain joins TRBV9 to TRBJ2-1; 14 bases agree with TRBD2. V was pared by 5 bases and J by 0 bases, with 1 base of the junction left unmatched. The CDR3 loop spans 16 amino acids. The germline CDR1 and CDR2 sequences are SGDLS and YYNGEE. This CDR3 reads CASSGTSGGSYNEQFF. CDR3 DNA sequence: TGTGCCAGCAGTGGGACTAGCGGGGGCTCCTACAATGAGCAGTTCTTC.

The chain couples TRBV5-1 to TRBJ2-7; 14 bases agree with TRBD2. The CDR3 loop spans 18 amino acids. Trimming at V came to 3 bases and at J to 5 bases, leaving 13 bases not matched to a gene. From germline, CDR1 is SGHRS and CDR2 YFSETQ. CDR3 nucleotides: TGCGCCAGCAGCTCTCGACTAGCGGGAGGGCCTAGGTCCCACGAGCAGTACGTC. This codes for CASSSRLAGGPRSHEQYV.

This clone was picked up one time. The CDR3 is CASSLEGGGNYGYTF. CDR3 sequence (DNA): TGTGCCAGCAGTTTAGAGGGGGGGGGTAACTATGGCTACACCTTC. This chain uses TRBV28 with TRBJ1-2; the D gene is possibly TRBD1 (6 bases). V shed 2 bases and J shed 1 base, with 11 bases lying between them. The germline gives CDR1 MDHEN, CDR2 SYDVKM. The CDR3 is 15 residues long.